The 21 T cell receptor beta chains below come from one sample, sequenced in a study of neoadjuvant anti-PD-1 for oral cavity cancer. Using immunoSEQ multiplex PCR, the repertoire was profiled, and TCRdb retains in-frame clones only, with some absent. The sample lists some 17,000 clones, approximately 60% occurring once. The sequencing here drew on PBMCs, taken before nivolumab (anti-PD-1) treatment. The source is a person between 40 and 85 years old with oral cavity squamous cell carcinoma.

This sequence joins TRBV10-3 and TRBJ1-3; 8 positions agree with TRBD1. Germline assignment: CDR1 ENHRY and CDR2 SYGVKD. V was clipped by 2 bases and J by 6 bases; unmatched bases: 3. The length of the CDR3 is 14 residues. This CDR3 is CAISERQGPNTIYF. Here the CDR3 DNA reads TGTGCCATCAGTGAGAGACAGGGGCCAAACACCATATATTTT.

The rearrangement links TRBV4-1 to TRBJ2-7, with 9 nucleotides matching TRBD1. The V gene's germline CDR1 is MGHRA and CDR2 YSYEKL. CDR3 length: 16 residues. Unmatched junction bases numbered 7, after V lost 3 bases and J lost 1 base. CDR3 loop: CASSQTGQGRSYEQYF. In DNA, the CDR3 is TGCGCCAGCAGCCAGACCGGACAGGGGAGATCCTACGAGCAGTACTTC.

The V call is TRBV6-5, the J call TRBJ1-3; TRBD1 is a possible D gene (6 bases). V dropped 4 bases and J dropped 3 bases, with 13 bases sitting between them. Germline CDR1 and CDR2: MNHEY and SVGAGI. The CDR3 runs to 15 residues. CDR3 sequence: CASSSRQELGNTIYF. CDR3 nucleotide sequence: TGTGCCAGCAGTTCCCGACAGGAACTTGGAAACACCATATATTTT.

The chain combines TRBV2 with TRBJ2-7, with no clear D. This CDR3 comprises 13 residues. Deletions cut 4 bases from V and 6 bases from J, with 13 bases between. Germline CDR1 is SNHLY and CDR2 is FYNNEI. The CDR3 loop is CASSVSGNGEQYF. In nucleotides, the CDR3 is TGTGCCAGCAGTGTCTCAGGTAACGGCGAGCAGTACTTC.

The CDR3 protein is CASSLVGGNTGELFF. CDR3 sequence (DNA): TGTGCCAGCAGCCTGGTGGGGGGGAACACCGGGGAGCTGTTTTTT. The genes are TRBV5-4 and TRBJ2-2; possible D gene TRBD2, 6 bases. Germline CDR1 reads SGHNT; CDR2 reads YYREEE (reference sequence). The CDR3 extends over 15 amino acids. Trimming cost V 4 bases and J 1 base, with 11 bases left between them.

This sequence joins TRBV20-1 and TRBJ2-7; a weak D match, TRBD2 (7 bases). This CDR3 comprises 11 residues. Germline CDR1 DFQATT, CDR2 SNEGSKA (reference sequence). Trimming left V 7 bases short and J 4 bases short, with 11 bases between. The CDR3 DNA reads TGCAGTGGGGGGGGCGCTTACGAGCAGTACTTC. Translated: CSGGGAYEQYF.

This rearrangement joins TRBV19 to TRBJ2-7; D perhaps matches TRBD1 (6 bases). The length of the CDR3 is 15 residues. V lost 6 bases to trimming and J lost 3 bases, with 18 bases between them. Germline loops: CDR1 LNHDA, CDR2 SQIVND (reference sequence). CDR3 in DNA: TGTGCCAGTAGCATTAAAAAACAGGGTAACTACGAGCAGTACTTC. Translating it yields CASSIKKQGNYEQYF.

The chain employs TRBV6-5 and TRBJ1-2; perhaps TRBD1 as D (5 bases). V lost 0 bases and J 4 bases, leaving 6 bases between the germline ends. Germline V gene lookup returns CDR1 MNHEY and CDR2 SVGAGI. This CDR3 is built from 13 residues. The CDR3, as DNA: TGTGCCAGCAGTTACTCCGGGGGCTATGGCTACACCTTC. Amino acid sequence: CASSYSGGYGYTF.

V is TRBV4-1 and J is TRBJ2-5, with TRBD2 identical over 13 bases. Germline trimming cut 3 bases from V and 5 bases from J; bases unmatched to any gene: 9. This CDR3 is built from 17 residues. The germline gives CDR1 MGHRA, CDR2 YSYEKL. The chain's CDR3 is CASSHIGTSGTGETQYF. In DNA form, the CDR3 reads TGCGCCAGCAGCCACATCGGGACTAGCGGGACGGGTGAGACCCAGTACTTC.

The CDR3 nucleotides are TGTGCCAGCAGGCTAGGACAAGTTTCCTACAATGAGCAGTTCTTC. Protein sequence: CASRLGQVSYNEQFF. The chain links TRBV5-6 to TRBJ2-1; TRBD1 might be the D (5 bases). The V and J ends lost 5 bases and 1 base respectively, with 13 bases between them. The CDR3 runs to 15 residues. CDR1 and CDR2 (germline): SGHDT, YYEEEE.

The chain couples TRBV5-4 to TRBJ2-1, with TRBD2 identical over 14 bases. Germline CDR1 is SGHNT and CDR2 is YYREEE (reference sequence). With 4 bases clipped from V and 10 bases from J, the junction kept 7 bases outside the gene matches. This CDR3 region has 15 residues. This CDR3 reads CASSPGLAGVHEQFF. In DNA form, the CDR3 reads TGTGCCAGCAGCCCGGGACTAGCGGGAGTTCACGAGCAGTTCTTC. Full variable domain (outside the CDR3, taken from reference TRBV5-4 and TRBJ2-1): ETGVTQSPTHLIKTRGQQVTLRCSSQSGHNTVSWYQQALGQGPQFIFQYYREEENGRGNFPPRFSGLQFPNYSSELNVNALELDDSALYLCASSPGLAGVHEQFFGPGTRLTVL.

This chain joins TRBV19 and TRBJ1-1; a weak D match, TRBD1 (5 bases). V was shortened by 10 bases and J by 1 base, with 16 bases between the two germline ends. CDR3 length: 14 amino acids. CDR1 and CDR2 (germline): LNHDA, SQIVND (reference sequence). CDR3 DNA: TGTGCCACCACCCGGGGCGGCTCGAACACTGAAGCTTTCTTT. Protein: CATTRGGSNTEAFF.

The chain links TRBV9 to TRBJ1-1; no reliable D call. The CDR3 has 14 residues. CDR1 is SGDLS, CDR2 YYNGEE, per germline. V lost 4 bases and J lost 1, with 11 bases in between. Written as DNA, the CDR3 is TGTGCCAGCAGCTCTCCCGGGTCGAACACTGAAGCTTTCTTT. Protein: CASSSPGSNTEAFF.

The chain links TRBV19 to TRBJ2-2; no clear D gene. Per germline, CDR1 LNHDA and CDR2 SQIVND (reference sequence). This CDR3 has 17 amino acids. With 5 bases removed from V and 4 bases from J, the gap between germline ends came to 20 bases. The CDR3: CASSPPRFGIGTGELFF. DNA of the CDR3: TGTGCCAGTAGTCCCCCCCGTTTTGGGATTGGCACCGGGGAGCTGTTTTTT. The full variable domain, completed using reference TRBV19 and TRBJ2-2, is DGGITQSPKYLFRKEGQNVTLSCEQNLNHDAMYWYRQDPGQGLRLIYYSQIVNDFQKGDIAEGYSVSREKKESFPLTVTSAQKNPTAFYLCASSPPRFGIGTGELFFGEGSRLTVL.

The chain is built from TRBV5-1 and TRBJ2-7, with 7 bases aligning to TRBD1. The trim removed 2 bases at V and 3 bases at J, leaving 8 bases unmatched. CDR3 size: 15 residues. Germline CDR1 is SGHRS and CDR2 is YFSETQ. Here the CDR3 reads CASSLYTGAFYEQYF. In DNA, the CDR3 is TGCGCCAGCAGCTTATACACAGGGGCCTTCTACGAGCAGTACTTC.

The CDR3, as DNA: TGTGCCAGCAGTTTGACACAGACCTACGAGCAGTACTTC. This codes for CASSLTQTYEQYF. This chain joins TRBV6-5 and TRBJ2-7, with D unclear. This CDR3 comprises 13 residues. Trimming pared 4 bases from V and 2 bases from J, leaving 9 bases between. Germline lookup yields CDR1 MNHEY and CDR2 SVGAGI.

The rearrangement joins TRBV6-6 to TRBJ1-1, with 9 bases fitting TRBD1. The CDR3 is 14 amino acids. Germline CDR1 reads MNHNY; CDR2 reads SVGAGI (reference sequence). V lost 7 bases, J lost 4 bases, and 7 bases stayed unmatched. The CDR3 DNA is TGTGCCAGCAAGCCACAGGGGGCGAGCACTGAAGCTTTCTTT. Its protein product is CASKPQGASTEAFF.

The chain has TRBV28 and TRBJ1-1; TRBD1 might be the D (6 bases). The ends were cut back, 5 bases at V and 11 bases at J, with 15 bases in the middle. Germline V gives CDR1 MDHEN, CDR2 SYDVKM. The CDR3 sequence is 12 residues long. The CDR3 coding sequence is TGTGCCAGCAGTCCGGGGGGGCAGTCGGCTTTCTTT. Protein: CASSPGGQSAFF.

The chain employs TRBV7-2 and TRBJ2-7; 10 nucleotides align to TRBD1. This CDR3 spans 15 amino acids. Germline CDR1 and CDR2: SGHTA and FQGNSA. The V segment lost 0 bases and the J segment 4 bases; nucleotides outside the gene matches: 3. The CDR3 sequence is CASSLAWTGGYEQYF. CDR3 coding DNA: TGTGCCAGCAGCTTAGCTTGGACAGGGGGTTACGAGCAGTACTTC.

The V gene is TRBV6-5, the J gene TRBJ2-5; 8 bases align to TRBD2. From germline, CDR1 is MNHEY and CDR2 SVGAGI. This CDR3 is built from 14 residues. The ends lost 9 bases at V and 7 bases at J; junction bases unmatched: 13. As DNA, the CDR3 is TGTGCCAGTACGCGGGCGGCCGGGGGGGGGACCCAGTACTTC. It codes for CASTRAAGGGTQYF.

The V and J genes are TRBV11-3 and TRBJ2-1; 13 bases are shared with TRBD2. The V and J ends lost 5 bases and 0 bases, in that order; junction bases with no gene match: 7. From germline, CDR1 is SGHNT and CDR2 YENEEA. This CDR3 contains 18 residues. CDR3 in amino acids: CASSAGTSGASSYNEQFF. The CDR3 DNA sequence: TGTGCCAGCAGCGCCGGGACTAGCGGGGCGAGCTCCTACAATGAGCAGTTCTTC.